These 7 T cell receptor beta chains came from one sample sequenced in a study of blood T cell repertoires in COVID-19. Profiling relied on immunoSEQ multiplex PCR, and the TCRdb table lists in-frame clones only, not all of them. The sample yields some 90,000 clones, about 71% seen once. Sequencing input: peripheral blood. The receptors come from an older woman in a cohort sampled during active or convalescent COVID-19.

The chain links TRBV7-9 to TRBJ1-4, with a possible D match to TRBD1 (5 bases). The CDR3 consists of 15 residues. V dropped 5 bases and J dropped 8 bases, with 18 bases sitting between them. The germline CDR1 and CDR2 sequences are SEHNR and FQNEAQ (reference sequence). CDR3 amino acids: CASSRFLAGNEKLFF. CDR3 DNA: TGTGCCAGCAGCCGCTTCTTGGCAGGGAACGAAAAACTGTTTTTT.

The V call is TRBV28, the J call TRBJ2-6, with 9 bases identical to TRBD1. Germline values: CDR1 MDHEN, CDR2 SYDVKM. Losses at the gene ends were 5 bases for V and 0 bases for J; bases not matched to a gene: 11. This CDR3 is 19 amino acids long. CDR3 region: CASSPPRDRASSGANVLTF. CDR3 nucleotides: TGTGCCAGCAGTCCCCCCCGGGACAGGGCTAGCTCTGGGGCCAACGTCCTGACTTTC.

The rearrangement links TRBV28 to TRBJ1-2, with 8 bases fitting TRBD1. Germline trimming cut 4 bases from V and 5 bases from J; bases unmatched to any gene: 9. The CDR3 contains 15 residues. Germline CDR1 is MDHEN and CDR2 is SYDVKM. CDR3 amino acids: CASSSVTGTGYGYTF. The DNA for the CDR3 is TGTGCCAGCAGTTCTGTCACCGGGACAGGATATGGCTACACCTTC.

A few counts support this clone. This chain links TRBV7-2 with TRBJ2-2; no firm D call. CDR1 and CDR2 (germline): SGHTA, FQGNSA. Trimming left V 2 bases short and J 10 bases short, with 14 bases between. CDR3 length: 14 amino acids. The CDR3, as DNA: TGTGCCAGCAGCTTAAATTACGGCGGCTTGGAGCTGTTTTTT. Its translation: CASSLNYGGLELFF.

The chain couples TRBV13 to TRBJ1-2; 8 bases are a match to TRBD1. The V gene's germline CDR1 is PRHDT and CDR2 FYEKMQ (reference sequence). The CDR3 loop spans 14 amino acids. Losses at the gene ends were 6 bases for V and 2 bases for J; bases not matched to a gene: 5. CDR3 sequence reads: CASRDTGGNYGYTF. The CDR3 DNA follows: TGTGCCAGCAGGGATACAGGGGGAAACTATGGCTACACCTTC.

The chain uses TRBV3-1 (or the pseudogene TRBV3-2) and TRBJ1-5; D not certain. This CDR3 is built from 14 residues. The V end lost 4 bases, the J end lost 5 bases, and 12 bases lay between the germline ends. Germline assignment: CDR1 LGHDT and CDR2 YNNKEL (reference sequence). CDR3 nucleotide sequence: TGTGCCAGCAGCCCTCGGATCCGGGATCAGCCCCAGCATTTT. Translating gives CASSPRIRDQPQHF.

The rearrangement joins TRBV5-6 to TRBJ1-5; weak D call: TRBD1 (6 bases). The CDR3 contains 12 residues. Germline lookup yields CDR1 SGHDT and CDR2 YYEEEE. Trimming stripped 2 bases from V and 7 bases from J, with 7 bases between. The CDR3 protein is CASSLQGQPQHF. In nucleotides, the CDR3 is TGTGCCAGCAGCTTACAGGGCCAGCCCCAGCATTTT.